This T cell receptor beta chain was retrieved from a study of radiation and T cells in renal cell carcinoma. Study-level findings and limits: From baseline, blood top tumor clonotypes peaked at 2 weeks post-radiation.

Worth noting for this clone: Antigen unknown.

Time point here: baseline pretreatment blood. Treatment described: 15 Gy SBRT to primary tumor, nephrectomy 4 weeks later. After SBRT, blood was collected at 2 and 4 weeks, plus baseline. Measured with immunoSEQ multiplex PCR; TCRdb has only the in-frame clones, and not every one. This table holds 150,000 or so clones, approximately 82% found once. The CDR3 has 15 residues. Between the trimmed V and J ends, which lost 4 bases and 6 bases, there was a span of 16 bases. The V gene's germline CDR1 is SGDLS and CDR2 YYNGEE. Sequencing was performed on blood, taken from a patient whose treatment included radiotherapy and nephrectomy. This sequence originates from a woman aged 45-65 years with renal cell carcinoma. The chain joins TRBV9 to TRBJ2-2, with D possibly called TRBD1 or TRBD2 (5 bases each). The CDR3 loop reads CASSPRPGGSGELFF. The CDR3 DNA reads TGTGCCAGCAGCCCACGCCCTGGGGGATCCGGGGAGCTGTTTTTT.